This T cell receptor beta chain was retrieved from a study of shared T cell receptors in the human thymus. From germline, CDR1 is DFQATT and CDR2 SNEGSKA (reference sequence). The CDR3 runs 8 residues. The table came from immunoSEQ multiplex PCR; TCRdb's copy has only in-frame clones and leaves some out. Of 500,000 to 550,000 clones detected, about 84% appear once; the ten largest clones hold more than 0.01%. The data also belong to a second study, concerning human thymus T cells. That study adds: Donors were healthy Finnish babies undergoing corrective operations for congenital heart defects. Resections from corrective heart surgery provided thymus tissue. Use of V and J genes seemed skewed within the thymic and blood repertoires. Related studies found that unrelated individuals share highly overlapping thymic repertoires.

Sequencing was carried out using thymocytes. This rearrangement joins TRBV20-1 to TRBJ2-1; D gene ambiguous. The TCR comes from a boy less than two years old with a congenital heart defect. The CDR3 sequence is CLSFEQFF. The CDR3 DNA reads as TGCTTATCCTTTGAGCAGTTCTTC.